The rows below give T cell receptor beta chains drawn from one sample of a study of cytotoxic CD8 clonotypes in ibrutinib-treated CLL. TCRdb keeps only in-frame clones here, not all; method: immunoSEQ multiplex PCR. Among more than 200,000 clones listed, around three quarters were seen once. This material consisted of PBMCs, taken after 24 months of ibrutinib treatment. Receptor source: a human donor with chronic lymphocytic leukemia. CDR3s include the opening cysteine and the closing phenylalanine or tryptophan. The order of the fields is V gene, clone size, J gene, D gene, CDR3 protein, CDR3 DNA. The D gene is left open where the match is weak. Clone size, where shown, is once, few, many, or a class for clones that have expanded.

>TRBV6-5|.|TRBJ2-7|.
CASSPQNSYEQYF
TGTGCCAGCAGTCCACAGAACTCCTACGAGCAGTACTTC
>TRBV29-1|.|TRBJ1-4|.
CSVERLGSNEKLFF
TGCAGCGTTGAACGGTTGGGCAGTAATGAAAAACTGTTTTTT
>TRBV18|.|TRBJ2-1|TRBD1
CASSPDRGNEQFF
TGTGCCAGCTCCCCGGACAGGGGGAATGAGCAGTTCTTC
>TRBV27|.|TRBJ2-7|.
CASRHIQGYEQYF
TGTGCCAGCAGACACATACAGGGCTACGAGCAGTACTTC
>TRBV9|.|TRBJ2-1|.
CASEGVSNEQFF
TGTGCCAGCGAAGGAGTATCGAATGAGCAGTTCTTC
>TRBV28|.|TRBJ2-7|TRBD2
CASSLTAGVGEQYF
TGTGCCAGCAGTTTAACGGCGGGAGTAGGCGAGCAGTACTTC
>TRBV6-5|.|TRBJ1-5|.
CASSSRGGNQPQHF
TGTGCCAGCAGTTCTCGGGGGGGAAATCAGCCCCAGCATTTT
>TRBV7-9|.|TRBJ2-7|TRBD1
CARRPPRDRVYEQYF
TGTGCCAGGAGGCCCCCCCGGGACAGGGTCTACGAGCAGTACTTC
>TRBV7-6|.|TRBJ2-7|.
CASSPLGFGEQYF
TGTGCCAGCAGCCCGCTGGGGTTCGGGGAGCAGTACTTC
>TRBV5-4|.|TRBJ1-5|.
CASSFQGHGQPQHF
TGTGCCAGCAGCTTTCAGGGGCATGGGCAGCCCCAGCATTTT
>TRBV9|.|TRBJ1-4|.
CASSQGPISNEKLFF
TGTGCCAGCAGCCAAGGCCCTATTTCTAATGAAAAACTGTTTTTT
>TRBV7-9|.|TRBJ2-6|TRBD1
CASSPSRQGSGANVLTF
TGTGCCAGCAGCCCATCCAGACAGGGGTCTGGGGCCAACGTCCTGACTTTC
>TRBV5-6|once|TRBJ1-1|.
CASSQITGGRTEAFF
TGTGCCAGCAGCCAGATTACGGGCGGGAGGACTGAAGCTTTCTTT
>TRBV19|.|TRBJ2-7|TRBD2
CASSLREGYEQYF
TGTGCCAGTAGTTTGCGGGAGGGTTACGAGCAGTACTTC
>TRBV28|.|TRBJ2-2|TRBD2
CASSGTGTSGSPNTGELFF
TGTGCCAGCAGTGGGACCGGGACTAGCGGGAGCCCGAACACCGGGGAGCTGTTTTTT
>TRBV27|.|TRBJ2-3|.
CASSLGLTGTDTQYF
TGTGCCAGCAGTTTGGGCCTCACAGGCACAGATACGCAGTATTTT
>TRBV28|.|TRBJ2-1|.
CASSIRIYNEQFF
TGTGCCAGCAGCATACGCATCTACAATGAGCAGTTCTTC
>TRBV5-1|.|TRBJ2-5|.
CASSPRFTETQYF
TGCGCCAGCAGCCCCAGATTTACAGAGACCCAGTACTTC
>TRBV18|.|TRBJ2-7|.
CASSPTVSSYEQYF
TGTGCCAGCTCGCCGACAGTTAGCTCCTACGAGCAGTACTTC
>TRBV27|.|TRBJ2-1|.
CASSLEAANEQFF
TGTGCCAGCAGTTTAGAAGCGGCCAATGAGCAGTTCTTC
>TRBV28|.|TRBJ2-1|.
CASSSQGGSYNEQFF
TGTGCCAGCAGTTCTCAGGGGGGCTCCTACAATGAGCAGTTCTTC